A selection of T cell receptor beta chains follows, all from one sample in a study of CD8 T cells in ankylosing spondylitis. One entry per CDR3 protein results from TCRdb running MiXCR on the 5' RACE reads. Of a few hundred thousand distinct CDR3 sequences listed, 7.5% to 9% are singletons. Source material: blood, either unsorted or a sorted T cell fraction (not recorded which). The receptors stem from a male donor with ankylosing spondylitis. CDR3s leave out the opening cysteine and the closing phenylalanine or tryptophan.

cdr3_aa | j_call | v_call
ASSLAGTSDTDTQY | TRBJ2-3 | TRBV5-1
SVSRPLAGYSYNEQF | TRBJ2-1 | TRBV20-1
ASRPRGGGFQPQH | TRBJ1-5 | TRBV6-1
ASSAQGPGEQF | TRBJ2-1 | TRBV6-1
ASRGQIETQY | TRBJ2-5 | TRBV6-1
ASSPPAGVGTEAF | TRBJ1-1 | TRBV18
SVSGTGSQPQH | TRBJ1-5 | TRBV29-1
ASSTGQLSYNEQF | TRBJ2-1 | TRBV28
ASSPSGSQTYEQY | TRBJ2-7 | TRBV18
SVAGVSSTDTQY | TRBJ2-3 | TRBV29-1
ASSFGPPGAAGELF | TRBJ2-2 | TRBV3-1
AISGPPGTKKYNEQF | TRBJ2-1 | TRBV10-3
SVARGNPYEQY | TRBJ2-7 | TRBV29-1
ASSAGPYNEQF | TRBJ2-1 | TRBV11-3
ASSLEVRASGSYEQY | TRBJ2-7 | TRBV5-1
ASSNQRRDRGYEQY | TRBJ2-7 | TRBV6-1
ASSWGSGYNEQF | TRBJ2-1 | TRBV7-9
ASRVQGESNEQF | TRBJ2-1 | TRBV5-1
ASRSTSAGNTEAF | TRBJ1-1 | TRBV19
ASSYTKETQY | TRBJ2-5 | TRBV12-3/TRBV12-4
ASSPRTSGVEQF | TRBJ2-1 | TRBV3-1
SARVSGRSWETQY | TRBJ2-5 | TRBV20-1
ASSFGASPQH | TRBJ1-5 | TRBV5-8
ASSQGPGRNTGELF | TRBJ2-2 | TRBV4-3
ASRGELVNYGYT | TRBJ1-2 | TRBV2
ASSLLTGDYNEQF | TRBJ2-1 | TRBV11-3
ASSLSNNPTLIPTQY | TRBJ2-3 | TRBV28
SGRTGPNEKLF | TRBJ1-4 | TRBV29-1
ASSLAPVSSYNEQF | TRBJ2-1 | TRBV11-1
ASSWDLVNSLEQF | TRBJ2-1 | TRBV5-1
SRGTGAQPDYEQY | TRBJ2-7 | TRBV6-1
ASSTHTGGYETQY | TRBJ2-5 | TRBV7-9
ASSLKGTRVYNEQF | TRBJ2-1 | TRBV7-9
ASSLGGGRDTQY | TRBJ2-3 | TRBV7-6
ASSVTPSGYGYT | TRBJ1-2 | TRBV9
ASSVAGAETDTQY | TRBJ2-3 | TRBV7-2
ASSRQGLADYNEQF | TRBJ2-1 | TRBV11-2
ATGAGSGTQY | TRBJ2-3 | TRBV24-1
ASMGDRNKDTQY | TRBJ2-3 | TRBV2
ASSWGADGVGGYT | TRBJ1-2 | TRBV27
SVAQSNYEQY | TRBJ2-7 | TRBV29-1
AIGEAGNTIY | TRBJ1-3 | TRBV2
ASSLEILEVGELF | TRBJ2-2 | TRBV5-1